This T cell receptor beta chain comes out of a study of blood T cell repertoires in COVID-19. Study-level background: Acute and convalescent COVID-19 specimens originated in the United States, Italy and Spain. Sources were T cells, B-cell-depleted T cells, or PBMCs; the material itself was cDNA or gDNA.

Participant-given clinical history determined each cohort assignment. The study recruited exposed participants who had met a COVID-19 case within 2 weeks before entry. Assay: immunoSEQ multiplex PCR; the TCRdb copy retains only in-frame clones and omits some. The sample comprises about 180,000 clones, roughly three quarters of which are singletons, and roughly 14% rests with the top ten. The CDR3 is 15 residues long. V lost 1 base and J lost 2, with 11 bases in between. Germline V gene lookup returns CDR1 SGHDN and CDR2 FVKESK. As regards this clone: Other DNA sequences in this sample translate to the same CDR3.

The rearrangement links TRBV14 to TRBJ1-1; D call uncertain. Material for sequencing was PBMCs or T cells enriched from blood (not recorded which). The sequence came from a man aged 55 to 70 who had been exposed to COVID-19. CDR3 nucleotides: TGTGCCAGCAGCCAAGGGGCCGGGGTCAACACTGAAGCTTTCTTT. Its protein product is CASSQGAGVNTEAFF.